Listed here are 27 T cell receptor beta chains from one sample, sequenced in a study of T cells in Graves' hyperthyroidism and ophthalmopathy. TCR beta CDR3 region amplification was performed from RNA transcripts. With the HTBI primer set, the TCR CDR3 went through a first round of RT-PCR. A single record per CDR3 protein comes from TCRdb applying MiXCR to the multiplex PCR reads. The sample includes roughly 580,000 distinct CDR3 sequences, about half of them seen just once. The sample was peripheral blood or thyroid tissue (not recorded which). The receptors stem from a woman aged 18-29 years with Graves' hyperthyroidism.

Concerning this clonotype itself: One end of the junction varies from germline; a read error may be responsible. The rearrangement uses TRBV11-1 and TRBJ1-2; 11 bases are a match to TRBD1. The CDR3 consists of 12 residues. Per the germline V gene, CDR1 is SGHAT and CDR2 is FQDESV (reference sequence). DNA of the CDR3: TGTGCCAGCATTCGGACAGGGGGCAATGTCTCCTTC. This translates into CASIRTGGNVSF.

The chain couples TRBV29-1 to TRBJ2-7; TRBD1 is a possible D gene (6 bases). This CDR3 contains 13 residues. V shed 5 bases and J shed 6 bases, with 17 bases lying between them. The germline gives CDR1 SQVTM, CDR2 ANQGSEA. The CDR3 DNA reads TGCAGCGTTACTCTGACACAGGGATCCGAGCAGTACTTC. It is translated as CSVTLTQGSEQYF.

As regards this clonotype: The CDR3 ends on some other residue instead of the conserved phenylalanine or tryptophan, so this is likely a read error. The DNA is omitted, as the CDR3 cannot be located on it reliably, and the CDR3 follows TCRdb's listing. V gene TRBV7-2 combines with J gene TRBJ2-2; no check of the table's D call, TRBD1, against the DNA was made. Germline CDR1 SGHTA, CDR2 FQGNSA. The CDR3 length equals 12 residues, ends included. CDR3 in amino acids: CASSLWGGGTGS.

The V gene is TRBV25-1, the J gene TRBJ2-5; 8 bases align to TRBD2. This CDR3 region has 15 residues. The germline gives CDR1 MGHDK, CDR2 SYGVNS. The CDR3 here is CARVLASGYQETQYF. In DNA, the CDR3 is TGTGCTAGAGTGCTGGCTAGCGGGTACCAAGAGACCCAGTACTTC.

This clonotype was detected many times. The chain employs TRBV2 and TRBJ1-4; no firm D call. Germline V CDR1 and CDR2: SNHLY, FYNNEI. This CDR3 contains 15 residues. Trimming took 2 bases from V and 8 from J, leaving 15 bases between them. The CDR3 reads CASSELRGRAEKLFF. The CDR3 DNA reads TGTGCCAGCAGTGAACTGAGAGGGAGGGCGGAAAAACTGTTTTTT. Complete variable domain (other parts from reference TRBV2 and TRBJ1-4): EPEVTQTPSHQVTQMGQEVILRCVPISNHLYFYWYRQILGQKVEFLVSFYNNEISEKSEIFDDQFSVERPDGSNFTLKIRSTKLEDSAMYFCASSELRGRAEKLFFGSGTQLSVL.

In the case of this clonotype: This may stem from a read error, because a much larger clone lies one nucleotide away. The V gene is TRBV24-1, the J gene TRBJ1-5; D is unresolved. Between the trimmed V and J ends, which lost 4 bases and 4 bases, there was a span of 13 bases. CDR1 KGHDR and CDR2 SFDVKD come from the germline V gene. The CDR3 consists of 15 residues. The CDR3 bases are TGTGCCACCAGTGAGCCGTACGGGCGAAATCAGCCCCAGCATTTT. It codes for CATSEPYGRNQPQHF.

In this sample, this clonotype turned up many times. This sequence joins TRBV29-1 and TRBJ1-2; D not certain. Looked up from germline, CDR1 is SQVTM and CDR2 is ANQGSEA. The CDR3 contains 14 residues. V lost 7 bases to trimming and J lost 8 bases, with 23 bases between them. CDR3 bases: TGCAGCGCCCCGTCCTTTCTGGGTATCTACGGCTACACCTTC. Its protein product is CSAPSFLGIYGYTF.

The rearrangement links TRBV11-1 to TRBJ1-2; 8 positions match TRBD1. The CDR3 consists of 14 residues. V dropped 5 bases and J dropped 8; count of bases not matched to a gene: 10. The germline V gene has CDR1 SGHAT and CDR2 FQDESV (reference sequence). In DNA, the CDR3 is TGTGCCAGCAGCGGTCAGGGGGCAGTGGGGGGCTACACCTTC. This sequence encodes CASSGQGAVGGYTF.

This clonotype was counted ten times or more. The V call is TRBV19, the J call TRBJ1-6; 7 bases map to TRBD1. CDR1 LNHDA and CDR2 SQIVND come from the germline V gene (reference sequence). Unmatched junction bases numbered 6, after V lost 7 bases and J lost 6 bases. The CDR3 spans 14 residues. Written as DNA, the CDR3 is TGTGCCAGTACCTCGACAGGGAGTAATTCACCCCTCCACTTT. The encoded protein is CASTSTGSNSPLHF. The whole variable domain, remainder taken from reference TRBV19 and TRBJ1-6, is DGGITQSPKYLFRKEGQNVTLSCEQNLNHDAMYWYRQDPGQGLRLIYYSQIVNDFQKGDIAEGYSVSREKKESFPLTVTSAQKNPTAFYLCASTSTGSNSPLHFGNGTRLTVT.

About this clonotype itself: No conserved phenylalanine or tryptophan is present at the end of the CDR3, so a read error is the likely explanation. The chain is built from TRBV6-5 and TRBJ1-1, with 9 nucleotides matching TRBD1. CDR1 MNHEY and CDR2 SVGAGI come from the germline V gene. The CDR3 length is 16 residues. The J segment lost 3 bases and the V segment lost 3 bases, leaving 8 bases of the junction unmatched. DNA of the CDR3: TGTGCCAGCAGTTATTCGGGACAGGGTCTGGACACTGAAGCTTTCCTT. Amino acids: CASSYSGQGLDTEAFL.

Ten or more counts support this clonotype. CDR3 nucleotides: TGCAGCGTTGAATTGGCCGCGGCCAGGGGACGGGAAAAACTGTTTTTT. It yields the protein CSVELAAARGREKLFF. The chain is built from TRBV29-1 and TRBJ1-4, with a possible D match to TRBD1 (6 bases). CDR1 SQVTM and CDR2 ANQGSEA come from the germline V gene. V dropped 2 bases and J dropped 8 bases, with 21 bases sitting between them. The CDR3 is 16 residues long. The full variable domain, in which reference TRBV29-1 and TRBJ1-4 provide the parts outside the CDR3, is SAVISQKPSRDICQRGTSLTIQCQVDSQVTMMFWYRQQPGQSLTLIATANQGSEATYESGFVIDKFPISRPNLTFSTLTVSNMSPEDSSIYLCSVELAAARGREKLFFGSGTQLSVL.

A few counts support this clonotype. The V call is TRBV7-9, the J call TRBJ1-1, with 8 bases aligning to TRBD1. Trimming took 6 bases from V and 1 from J; bases not matched to a gene: 4. CDR3 size: 14 residues. Germline V gene lookup returns CDR1 SEHNR and CDR2 FQNEAQ (reference sequence). The chain's CDR3 is CASRQTGANTEAFF. The CDR3 DNA is TGTGCCAGCAGACAGACAGGGGCGAACACTGAAGCTTTCTTT.

There are many counts of this clonotype. The genes are TRBV19 and TRBJ1-3; D ambiguous. CDR1 and CDR2 from the germline V gene are LNHDA and SQIVND (reference sequence). V dropped 5 bases and J dropped 8 bases, with 4 bases sitting between them. CDR3 length equals 10 residues. The CDR3, as DNA: TGTGCCAGTAGTCGGTACACCATATATTTT. Translated: CASSRYTIYF.

The chain uses TRBV20-1 and TRBJ1-3; D remains unclear. The CDR3 loop spans 12 amino acids. CDR1 DFQATT and CDR2 SNEGSKA come from the germline V gene (reference sequence). V lost 5 bases to trimming and J lost 4 bases, with 9 bases between them. The CDR3 nucleotides are TGCAGTGCTGCTTCTTCAGGAAACACCATATATTTT. This gives the protein CSAASSGNTIYF.

The chain couples TRBV29-1 to TRBJ1-2, with D possibly being TRBD1 (5 bases). The CDR3 spans 12 residues. Trimming took off 1 base at V and 8 bases at J, with 11 bases between the two ends. Germline V gene sequence: CDR1 SQVTM, CDR2 ANQGSEA. CDR3 DNA: TGCAGCGTTGAAGGGCAGGGCGGCGGCTACACCTTC. Encoded protein: CSVEGQGGGYTF.

With regard to this clonotype: The limits of the CDR3 on the DNA are not certain, so only TCRdb's listed CDR3 is given. V is TRBV24-1 and J is TRBJ1-2; the D call in the table, TRBD1, was not verified against the DNA. The CDR3 numbers 24 amino acids, ends counted. Germline V gene data show CDR1 as KGHDR and CDR2 as SFDVKD. The CDR3: CATDPEPPQHFGASGSDGIYGYTF.

The table lists this clonotype with a few counts. This rearrangement joins TRBV7-2 to TRBJ2-5; TRBD2 matches 7 bases. The CDR3 length is 17 residues. Germline V gene data show CDR1 as SGHTA and CDR2 as FQGNSA. V shed 5 bases, J shed 3 bases, and the junction held 15 bases outside the gene matches. The CDR3 region is CASSPRPEAGTKETQYF. The DNA for the CDR3 is TGTGCCAGCAGCCCCCGGCCGGAAGCGGGGACCAAAGAGACCCAGTACTTC.

The genes are TRBV9 and TRBJ2-7; the D gene is possibly TRBD2 (5 bases). CDR3 size: 15 residues. V lost 4 bases to trimming and J lost 3 bases, with 17 bases between them. CDR1 and CDR2 from the germline V gene are SGDLS and YYNGEE. CDR3 in DNA: TGTGCCAGCAGCTTATCGGTCGGGATAGGCTACGAGCAGTACTTC. Translating it yields CASSLSVGIGYEQYF.

The chain carries TRBV2 and TRBJ2-7, with D tentatively TRBD1 or TRBD2 (6 bases each). Germline-derived CDR1 and CDR2 are SNHLY and FYNNEI. Deletions cut 6 bases from V and 7 bases from J, with 22 bases between. This CDR3 contains 15 residues. The CDR3 is CASRTDGGASWEQYF. The CDR3 DNA is TGTGCCAGCAGGACGGACGGGGGCGCCTCGTGGGAGCAGTACTTC.

This clonotype was found many times. The rearrangement links TRBV14 to TRBJ1-1; D gene uncertain. V lost 4 bases to trimming and J lost 7 bases, with 10 bases between them. Germline loops: CDR1 SGHDN, CDR2 FVKESK. The CDR3 is 12 amino acids. The CDR3 sequence is CASSPLGNEAFF. In DNA, the CDR3 is TGTGCCAGCAGCCCCCTTGGAAATGAAGCTTTCTTT.

The chain has TRBV2 and TRBJ2-5, with 7 bases lining up with TRBD1. CDR1 and CDR2 from the germline V gene are SNHLY and FYNNEI. The CDR3 has 15 residues. The junction had 7 bases not matched to a gene; V was cut back by 6 bases and J by 0 bases. Here the CDR3 DNA reads TGTGCCAGCAGCCAGGGGGTAGGGAACCAAGAGACCCAGTACTTC. Translation gives CASSQGVGNQETQYF.

This clonotype was counted ten times or more. This chain links TRBV2 with TRBJ1-5, with 9 bases identical to TRBD1. The germline V gene encodes CDR1 SNHLY and CDR2 FYNNEI. The CDR3 runs 13 residues. With 8 bases clipped from V and 3 bases from J, the junction kept 2 bases outside the gene matches. CDR3 sequence reads: CASGTGTNQPQHF. The CDR3 DNA follows: TGTGCCAGCGGGACAGGGACCAATCAGCCCCAGCATTTT.

The chain employs TRBV7-2 and TRBJ2-5, with D possibly matching TRBD2 (6 bases). This CDR3 is 14 amino acids long. The germline V and J ends were trimmed by 5 bases and 5 bases, with 15 bases remaining between them. CDR1 and CDR2 from the germline V gene are SGHTA and FQGNSA. The CDR3 loop reads CASSPDYQAETQYF. CDR3 DNA: TGTGCCAGCAGCCCGGACTATCAAGCGGAGACCCAGTACTTC.

This clonotype was seen more than once but under ten times. The V gene is TRBV7-2, the J gene TRBJ1-4, with D hard to call. Per the germline V gene, CDR1 is SGHTA and CDR2 is FQGNSA. Trimming pared 0 bases from V and 8 bases from J, leaving 7 bases between. The CDR3 runs 13 residues. CDR3 amino acids: CASSLATREKLFF. The CDR3 DNA is TGTGCCAGCAGCTTAGCAACCCGGGAAAAACTGTTTTTT. The variable domain in full, with the rest retrieved from reference TRBV7-2 and TRBJ1-4, is GAGVSQSPSNKVTEKGKDVELRCDPISGHTALYWYRQSLGQGLEFLIYFQGNSAPDKSGLPSDRFSAERTGGSVSTLTIQRTQQEDSAVYLCASSLATREKLFFGSGTQLSVL.

The chain's CDR3 is CASSSGIAGAQETQYF. The CDR3 DNA sequence: TGTGCCAGCAGCTCCGGAATAGCGGGAGCTCAGGAGACCCAGTACTTC. The chain carries TRBV7-2 and TRBJ2-5, with 9 nucleotides matching TRBD2. V was clipped by 4 bases and J by 5 bases; unmatched bases: 11. In germline, CDR1 is SGHTA, CDR2 FQGNSA. The CDR3 length is 16 residues.

Concerning this clonotype: A much larger clone differs by one base, so this may be a read error. The V gene is TRBV19, the J gene TRBJ1-4, with 7 nucleotides matching TRBD1. This CDR3 spans 16 amino acids. Germline lookup yields CDR1 LNHDA and CDR2 SQIVND (reference sequence). CDR3 bases: TGTGCCAGTAGTCCTCAGGACCGGGACAGATGGAATAAACTGCTTTTT. Amino acid sequence: CASSPQDRDRWNKLLF.

The gene calls are TRBV5-1 and TRBJ2-5; either TRBD1 or TRBD2 may fit D (5 bases each). The closer fit of TRBJ2-1 to the DNA end suggests the J call may be wrong. Germline CDR1 reads SGHRS; CDR2 reads YFSETQ. This CDR3 contains 12 residues. CDR3 DNA: TGCGCCAGCAGCCGTCGGGGCGGGGAGCAGTTCTTC. It encodes CASSRRGGEQFF.